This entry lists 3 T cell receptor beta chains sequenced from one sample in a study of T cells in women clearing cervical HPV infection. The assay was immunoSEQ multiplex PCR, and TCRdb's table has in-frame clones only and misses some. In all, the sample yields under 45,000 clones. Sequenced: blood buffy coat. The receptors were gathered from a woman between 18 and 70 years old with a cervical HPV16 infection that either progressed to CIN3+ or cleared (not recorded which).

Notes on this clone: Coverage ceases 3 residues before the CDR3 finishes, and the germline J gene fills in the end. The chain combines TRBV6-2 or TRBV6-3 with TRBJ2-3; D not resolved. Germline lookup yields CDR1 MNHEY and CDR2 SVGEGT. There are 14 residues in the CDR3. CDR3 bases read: TGTGCCAGCACCGACAAGCAGCACTGGGTGACG. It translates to CASTDKQHWVT. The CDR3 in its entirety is CASTDKQHWVTQYF.

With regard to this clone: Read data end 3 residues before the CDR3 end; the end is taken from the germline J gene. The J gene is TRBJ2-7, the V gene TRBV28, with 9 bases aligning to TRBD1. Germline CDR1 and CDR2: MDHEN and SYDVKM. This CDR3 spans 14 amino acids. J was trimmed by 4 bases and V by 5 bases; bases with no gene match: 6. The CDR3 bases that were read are TGTGCCAGCAGTGCTGGACAGGGGAGTTACGAG. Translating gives CASSAGQGSYE. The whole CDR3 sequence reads CASSAGQGSYEQYF.

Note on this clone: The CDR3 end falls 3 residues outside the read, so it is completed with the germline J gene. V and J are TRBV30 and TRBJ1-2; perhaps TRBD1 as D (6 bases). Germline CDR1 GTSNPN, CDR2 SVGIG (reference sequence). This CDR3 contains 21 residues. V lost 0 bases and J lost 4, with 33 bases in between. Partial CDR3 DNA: TGTGCCTGGAGTGTAGAATTATTTTGGACAGTCATACCTTCAAATTTCTATGGC. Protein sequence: CAWSVELFWTVIPSNFYG. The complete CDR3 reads CAWSVELFWTVIPSNFYGYTF.